Listed below are T cell receptor beta chains from one sample, sequenced in a study of identical twins. TCRdb itself ran the 5' RACE reads through MiXCR, one entry per CDR3 protein. This table holds hundreds of thousands of distinct CDR3 sequences, about 7% found once. This sample also appeared in a second study, on yellow fever vaccine responses in identical twins.

Sequencing input: memory (CD45RO+) T cells sorted from blood. The receptors stem from a woman younger than 30 in good health. Both conserved end residues are part of each CDR3. Each record gives: D gene, clone size, J gene, V gene, CDR3 DNA, CDR3 protein. D genes are given only for firm matches. Part of the rows lack a size; the others show once, few, many or a class for expanded clones.

NA many TRBJ2-5 TRBV27 TGTGCCAGCAGCCCAAGACAGGACTTTAAGACCCAGTACTTC CASSPRQDFKTQYF
NA many TRBJ2-1 TRBV6-6 TGTGCCAGCAGAGACCCATCCAATGAGCAGTTCTTC CASRDPSNEQFF
NA many TRBJ2-7 TRBV5-1 TGCGCCAGCAGCTTTCCTGGTAACGAGCAGTACTTC CASSFPGNEQYF
NA many TRBJ2-1 TRBV20-1 TGCAGTGCTAGGGGATTCTACAATGAGCAGTTCTTC CSARGFYNEQFF
NA NA TRBJ1-1 TRBV12-3/TRBV12-4 TGTGCCAGCAGTTTAAAAGGGGTAGGAACTGAAGCTTTCTTT CASSLKGVGTEAFF
NA NA TRBJ1-5 TRBV5-5 TGTGCCAGCAGCTTTACCTGGCAGGGAAGACGGCAGCCCCAGCATTTT CASSFTWQGRRQPQHF
TRBD2 many TRBJ2-2 TRBV5-1 TGCGCCAGCAGCTTGACCCAGCGGGGCGCGAACACCGGGGAGCTGTTTTTT CASSLTQRGANTGELFF
NA NA TRBJ2-6 TRBV5-1 TGCGCCAGCAGCTTGTCCGGAGGGTCTGGGGCCAACGTCCTGACTTTC CASSLSGGSGANVLTF
NA NA TRBJ1-1 TRBV7-2 TGTGCCAGCAGCTTAATGCGATCGAAGGGGCTAGAGGCTTTCTTT CASSLMRSKGLEAFF
NA NA TRBJ2-3 TRBV20-1 TGCAGTGCTAGTGGTGGGGGGCACGTCGATACGCAGTATTTT CSASGGGHVDTQYF
TRBD1 few TRBJ2-2 TRBV5-6 TGTGCCAGCAGCTCTGTTTGGGGGACAGAGATCGGGGAGCTGTTTTTT CASSSVWGTEIGELFF
TRBD2 many TRBJ2-5 TRBV27 TGTGCCAGCAGAGGACTAGCGGGGGGGATTCAAGAGACCCAGTACTTC CASRGLAGGIQETQYF
NA few TRBJ2-3 TRBV25-1 TGTGCCAGCAGCCCTCCCGGGGCAGGGAGGACAGATACGCAGTATTTT CASSPPGAGRTDTQYF
TRBD2 few TRBJ2-1 TRBV12-3/TRBV12-4 TGTGCCAGCAGCCGACGGACTAGCGGGAGGGCCGGATCCTACAATGAGCAGTTCTTC CASSRRTSGRAGSYNEQFF
NA NA TRBJ2-1 TRBV6-2/TRBV6-3 TGTGCCAGCAGTTACTCCTCGATATGGGGCCGGACCGGGGACTACAATGAGCAGTTCTTC CASSYSSIWGRTGDYNEQFF
NA many TRBJ2-3 TRBV5-1 TGCGCCAGCAGCTATGGGGGGCAAGACACAGATACGCAGTATTTT CASSYGGQDTDTQYF
NA few TRBJ2-1 TRBV11-2 TGTGCCAGCAGCTTGACAGGACCAAACAATGAGCAGTTCTTC CASSLTGPNNEQFF
NA many TRBJ2-7 TRBV28 TGTGCCAGCAGTTCCTCCCACGGGATTTCATTCTCCTACGAGCAGTACTTC CASSSSHGISFSYEQYF
TRBD2 NA TRBJ2-5 TRBV7-6 TGTGCCAGCAGCAAAGGACTAGCGGGAGGAGGGGAGACCCAGTACTTC CASSKGLAGGGETQYF
TRBD2 NA TRBJ2-2 TRBV20-1 TGCAGTGCTATTCGCCCTAGCGGGGGGAACACCGGGGAGCTGTTTTTT CSAIRPSGGNTGELFF
TRBD2 few TRBJ2-5 TRBV6-1 TGTGCCAGCAGCTCTAGCGGGGGTAAAGAGACCCAGTACTTC CASSSSGGKETQYF
TRBD1 NA TRBJ2-1 TRBV3-1 TGTGCCAGCAGCCCTTGGACAGGGACCCTCACCTACAATGAGCAGTTCTTC CASSPWTGTLTYNEQFF
NA many TRBJ2-3 TRBV14 TGTGCCAGCAGCCAAGGAAATACAAGAGATACGCAGTATTTT CASSQGNTRDTQYF
NA many TRBJ2-1 TRBV12-5 TGTGCTAGTGGTTTAGACTTAGGGAGCCGCGGCAATGAGCAGTTCTTC CASGLDLGSRGNEQFF
TRBD2 NA TRBJ2-4 TRBV7-2 TGTGCCAGCAGCTTAGTCTTTTCGGCTAGCGGGAACATTCAGTACTTC CASSLVFSASGNIQYF
NA few TRBJ1-4 TRBV20-1 TGCAGTGCTAGAGATCCTTCGGGGGCGCTGAATGAAAAACTGTTTTTT CSARDPSGALNEKLFF
NA few TRBJ1-5 TRBV6-1 TGTGCCAGCAGTGAGACCGTTAGCAATCAGCCCCAGCATTTT CASSETVSNQPQHF
NA few TRBJ1-6 TRBV10-3 TGTGCCATCAGTGCTCGGCAGGGTGAGGCACCCCTCCACTTT CAISARQGEAPLHF
NA NA TRBJ2-1 TRBV5-1 TGCGCCAGCAGCCCTGGGGGGGCTTCGAATGAGCAGTTCTTC CASSPGGASNEQFF
NA few TRBJ2-6 TRBV5-1 TGCGCCAGCAGCTTGAAGCACAGCTACTCTGGGGCCAACGTCCTGACTTTC CASSLKHSYSGANVLTF
TRBD2 many TRBJ2-1 TRBV7-3 TGTGCCAGCAGCCTAAAGGCTATCGGGGCTAGCGGGATTAATGAGCAGTTCTTC CASSLKAIGASGINEQFF
NA few TRBJ1-1 TRBV11-2 TGTGCCAGCAGCTTATGGGGGCGGGCTTTCTTT CASSLWGRAFF
TRBD2 NA TRBJ2-2 TRBV29-1 TGCAGCGTTGGCGGGGGGCGAGGCACCGGGGAGCTGTTTTTT CSVGGGRGTGELFF
NA few TRBJ1-4 TRBV11-2 TGTGCCAGCAGTGGTTGGAAGTTGCCGGAAAAACTGTTTTTT CASSGWKLPEKLFF
NA many TRBJ2-4 TRBV27 TGTGCCAGCAGTCCTGGAACAGTCCTAGCCAAAAACATTCAGTACTTC CASSPGTVLAKNIQYF
NA many TRBJ2-5 TRBV4-1 TGCGCCAGCAGCCAAGACCGATTGGTCGGTGGAGAGACCCAGTACTTC CASSQDRLVGGETQYF
NA many TRBJ2-7 TRBV21-1 TGTGCCAGCAGCAAAGGATCCCACGAGCAGTACTTC CASSKGSHEQYF
TRBD1 many TRBJ2-1 TRBV7-2 TGTGCCAGCAGCTTATTTGGGGACAGCTACAATGAGCAGTTCTTC CASSLFGDSYNEQFF
TRBD1 many TRBJ1-1 TRBV25-1 TGTGCCAGCTGGGGACAGGGGGCAGCTGAAGCTTTCTTT CASWGQGAAEAFF
NA many TRBJ1-1 TRBV10-3 TGTGCCATCAGTGAGTCGGGCCCCTCTGAAGCTTTCTTT CAISESGPSEAFF